Each of the 29 T cell receptor beta chains below was sequenced from the same sample in a study of T cells expressing NK-cell markers. For each CDR3 protein, TCRdb gives one entry from its re-call of the 5' RACE reads, without DNA. The table lists about 460,000 distinct CDR3 sequences, with over 1.1% in the top ten. Sequences were obtained from blood T cells: a sorted CD56 or NKG2C T cell subset, CD4+ or CD8+ T cells, or bulk PBMC T cells (not recorded which). Source of these receptors: a woman aged 45-65 years in good health.

The genes are TRBV3-1 and TRBJ1-1. The CDR3 has 14 residues. The V gene's germline CDR1 is LGHDT and CDR2 YNNKEL (reference sequence). CDR3 protein: CASSLVAGNTEAFF.

The V and J genes are TRBV5-1 and TRBJ1-5; the TCRdb D gene call, TRBD1, has no DNA to confirm it. Germline CDR1 and CDR2: SGHRS and YFSETQ. The CDR3 is 13 residues long. This CDR3 reads CASSWTGAQPQHF.

V gene TRBV24-1 combines with J gene TRBJ2-1; TCRdb calls TRBD2, which cannot be checked without DNA. The CDR3 extends over 16 amino acids. Germline V lookup: CDR1 KGHDR, CDR2 SFDVKD. CDR3 amino acids: CATSDFLAGEYNEQFF.

The chain recombines TRBV14 with TRBJ1-3; as DNA is missing, the TRBD1 call by TCRdb cannot be tested. Germline lookup yields CDR1 SGHDN and CDR2 FVKESK. This CDR3 comprises 16 residues. CDR3 in amino acids: CASSQAVSTGRNTIYF.

This chain's CDR3 is CASSVDSLSGRSPTGELFF. The chain employs TRBV9 and TRBJ2-2; TCRdb reports TRBD2, a call that lacks DNA to check it against. The CDR3 consists of 19 residues. Looked up from germline, CDR1 is SGDLS and CDR2 is YYNGEE.

This chain joins TRBV18 and TRBJ2-1; TCRdb outputs TRBD2, but without DNA this stays unchecked. Germline V gene sequence: CDR1 KGHSH, CDR2 LQKENI. The CDR3 is 18 amino acids. The CDR3 region is CASSPLASGTSGYNEQFF.

The CDR3 here is CSVAQGAGNEQFF. The V and J genes are TRBV29-1 and TRBJ2-1; the D call of TRBD1 rests on TCRdb alone, since no DNA is present to check it. CDR1 is SQVTM and CDR2 is ANQGSEA in the germline V gene. This CDR3 has 13 residues.

The chain combines TRBV29-1 with TRBJ2-3; TCRdb picks TRBD1, but there is no DNA to check that call. The CDR3 runs to 11 residues. Germline-derived CDR1 and CDR2 are SQVTM and ANQGSEA. The CDR3 loop is CSVRRGNTQYF.

This chain uses TRBV4-1 with TRBJ1-1; TCRdb outputs TRBD1, but without DNA this stays unchecked. Germline V CDR1 and CDR2: MGHRA, YSYEKL. The CDR3 runs 14 residues. CDR3 residues: CASSPRTGETEAFF.

The V and J genes are TRBV4-2 and TRBJ2-7; TCRdb returns TRBD1, unconfirmable since there is no DNA. The CDR3 contains 14 residues. The V gene's germline CDR1 is LGHNA and CDR2 YNFKEQ. This chain's CDR3 is CASSPAKRAHEQYF.

This rearrangement joins TRBV18 to TRBJ2-3. This CDR3 is built from 13 residues. Germline CDR1 KGHSH, CDR2 LQKENI. CDR3 residues: CASSPRLGDTQYF.

This rearrangement joins TRBV10-3 to TRBJ2-5; lacking DNA, the TRBD2 call made by TCRdb goes unchecked. The CDR3 runs 15 residues. From germline, CDR1 is ENHRY and CDR2 SYGVKD. This chain's CDR3 is CAISRRWDSGETQYF.

V is TRBV5-1 and J is TRBJ2-2; TCRdb calls TRBD1, which cannot be checked without DNA. This CDR3 region has 16 residues. CDR1 and CDR2 from the germline V gene are SGHRS and YFSETQ. The CDR3 sequence: CASSPGTGVRSGELFF.

V and J are TRBV14 and TRBJ1-3; the TRBD1 assignment by TCRdb is unverifiable without DNA. The CDR3 consists of 13 residues. Germline values: CDR1 SGHDN, CDR2 FVKESK. Here the CDR3 reads CASSQQGTNTIYF.

V and J are TRBV20-1 and TRBJ1-1; TCRdb lists TRBD1, though no DNA is available to test this call. This CDR3 comprises 14 residues. Germline values: CDR1 DFQATT, CDR2 SNEGSKA (reference sequence). This CDR3 reads CSARKPGSNTEAFF.

The J gene is TRBJ2-3, the V gene TRBV10-2; the TRBD2 assignment by TCRdb is unverifiable without DNA. The germline V gene has CDR1 WSHSY and CDR2 SAAADI. This CDR3 comprises 14 residues. Here the CDR3 reads CASRGLTFTDTQYF.

The chain is built from TRBV20-1 and TRBJ1-2; TCRdb's assignment of TRBD1 cannot be checked, as there is no DNA. The CDR3 loop spans 14 amino acids. CDR1 and CDR2 from the germline V gene are DFQATT and SNEGSKA (reference sequence). CDR3 amino acids: CSARVAGDLYGYTF.

The rearrangement uses TRBV20-1 and TRBJ1-2; TCRdb gives TRBD1 as the D gene, but with no DNA this cannot be confirmed. The CDR3 length is 11 residues. Germline assignment: CDR1 DFQATT and CDR2 SNEGSKA (reference sequence). The CDR3 region is CSAAGKNGYTF.

The chain has TRBV29-1 and TRBJ2-7. Germline V gene sequence: CDR1 SQVTM, CDR2 ANQGSEA. The CDR3 has 13 amino acids. The CDR3 here is CSVGITDSREQYF.

The rearrangement joins TRBV18 to TRBJ2-5. Germline V CDR1 and CDR2: KGHSH, LQKENI. This CDR3 has 13 amino acids. The CDR3 here is CASSKGKKETQYF. Together with reference TRBV18 and TRBJ2-5, the CDR3 gives the full variable domain: NAGVMQNPRHLVRRRGQEARLRCSPMKGHSHVYWYRQLPEEGLKFMVYLQKENIIDESGMPKERFSAEFPKEGPSILRIQQVVRGDSAAYFCASSKGKKETQYFGPGTRLLVL.

The chain uses TRBV27 and TRBJ2-7; as DNA is missing, the TRBD1 call by TCRdb cannot be tested. Germline V gene lookup returns CDR1 MNHEY and CDR2 SMNVEV (reference sequence). CDR3 size: 14 residues. The CDR3 here is CASSPRWQGSEQYF.

V usage is TRBV12-3 or TRBV12-4 and J usage is TRBJ1-1. The CDR3 loop spans 12 amino acids. The CDR3 here is CASALAITEAFF.

The V gene is TRBV20-1, the J gene TRBJ1-1. CDR3 length: 17 amino acids. Per germline, CDR1 DFQATT and CDR2 SNEGSKA (reference sequence). CDR3 in amino acids: CSARGYSRGRMNTEAFF.

The J gene is TRBJ2-3, the V gene TRBV5-1; the D call from TCRdb, TRBD1, cannot be confirmed without DNA. CDR1 is SGHRS and CDR2 is YFSETQ in the germline V gene. The CDR3 spans 17 residues. The CDR3 loop is CASSYPWLGAQGDTQYF.

The V gene is TRBV27, the J gene TRBJ2-7; TCRdb indicates TRBD1, and absent DNA this call remains unverified. The CDR3 is 14 residues long. Germline V CDR1 and CDR2: MNHEY, SMNVEV (reference sequence). This CDR3 is CASTVRQGIYEQYF.

V usage is TRBV19 and J usage is TRBJ2-6. Looked up from germline, CDR1 is LNHDA and CDR2 is SQIVND (reference sequence). This CDR3 contains 16 residues. This chain's CDR3 is CASSSPRGSGANVLTF.

The chain couples TRBV5-1 to TRBJ1-1; TCRdb returns TRBD1, unconfirmable since there is no DNA. Per germline, CDR1 SGHRS and CDR2 YFSETQ. The CDR3 spans 14 residues. CDR3 in amino acids: CASSRDRPATEAFF.

V gene TRBV23-1 combines with J gene TRBJ2-3; TCRdb designates TRBD2, a call that cannot be tested without DNA. TRBV23-1 belongs to the ORF category, with a function that is uncertain. CDR3 length: 15 amino acids. CDR3 amino acids: CASSQLVKELDTQYF.

This chain joins TRBV9 and TRBJ2-3; the TRBD1 assignment by TCRdb is unverifiable without DNA. Germline lookup yields CDR1 SGDLS and CDR2 YYNGEE. The CDR3 sequence is 14 residues long. The CDR3 spells CASSATGSWDTQYF.